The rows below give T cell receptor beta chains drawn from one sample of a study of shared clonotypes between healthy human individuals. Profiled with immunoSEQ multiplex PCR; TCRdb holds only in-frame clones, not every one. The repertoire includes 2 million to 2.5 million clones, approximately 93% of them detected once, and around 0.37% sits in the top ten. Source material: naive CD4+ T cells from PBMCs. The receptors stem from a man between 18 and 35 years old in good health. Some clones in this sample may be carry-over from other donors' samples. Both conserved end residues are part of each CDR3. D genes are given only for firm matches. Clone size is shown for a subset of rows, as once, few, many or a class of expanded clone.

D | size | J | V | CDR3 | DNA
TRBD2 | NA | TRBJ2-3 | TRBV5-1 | CASSLSSGSRDTQYF | TGCGCCAGCAGCTTATCTAGCGGGAGTCGGGATACGCAGTATTTT
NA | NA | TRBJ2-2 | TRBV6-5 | CASSYRRNTGELFF | TGTGCCAGCAGTTACCGAAGGAACACCGGGGAGCTGTTTTTT
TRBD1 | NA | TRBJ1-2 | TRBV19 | CASRLTGTNYGYTF | TGTGCCAGTAGACTGACAGGGACCAACTATGGCTACACCTTC
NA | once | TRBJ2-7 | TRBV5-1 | CASSVGSLRSSYEQYF | TGCGCCAGCAGCGTGGGCTCGCTAAGGAGCTCCTACGAGCAGTACTTC
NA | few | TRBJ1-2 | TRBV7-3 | CASSSPLLYGYTF | TGTGCCAGCAGCTCCCCCCTATTATATGGCTACACCTTC
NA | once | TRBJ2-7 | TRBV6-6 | CALRTDSYEQYF | TGTGCCCTCAGGACGGACTCCTACGAGCAGTACTTC
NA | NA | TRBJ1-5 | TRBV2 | CASSTQGGNSNQPQHF | TGTGCCAGCAGTACCCAGGGAGGTAATAGCAATCAGCCCCAGCATTTT
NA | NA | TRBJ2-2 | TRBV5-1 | CASSIPTGTSYTGELFF | TGCGCCAGCAGCATACCAACCGGGACCTCGTACACCGGGGAGCTGTTTTTT
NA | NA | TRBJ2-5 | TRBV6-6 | CASSRLVRSEETQYF | TGTGCCAGCAGCCGACTAGTTCGTAGCGAAGAGACCCAGTACTTC
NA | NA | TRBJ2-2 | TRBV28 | CASGVSYSGELFF | TGTGCCAGCGGGGTGTCGTACTCCGGGGAGCTGTTTTTT
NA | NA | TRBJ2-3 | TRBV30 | CAWSAGQPGWDTQYF | TGTGCCTGGAGCGCGGGGCAGCCGGGGTGGGATACGCAGTATTTT
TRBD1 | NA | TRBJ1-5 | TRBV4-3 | CASSQTGTDNQPQHF | TGCGCCAGCAGCCAGACCGGGACAGACAATCAGCCCCAGCATTTT
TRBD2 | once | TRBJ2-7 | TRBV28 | CASSAGGEAYEQYF | TGTGCCAGCAGTGCCGGGGGGGAGGCCTACGAGCAGTACTTC
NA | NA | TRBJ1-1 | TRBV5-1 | CASSFARGKTEAFF | TGCGCCAGCAGCTTCGCCAGGGGTAAGACTGAAGCTTTCTTT
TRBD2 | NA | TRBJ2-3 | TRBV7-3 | CASSFSGLAIDTQYF | TGTGCCAGCAGCTTTTCGGGACTAGCAATAGATACGCAGTATTTT
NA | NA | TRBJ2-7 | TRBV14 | CASSQVGAGAGQYF | TGTGCCAGCAGCCAAGTTGGGGCGGGGGCCGGACAGTACTTC
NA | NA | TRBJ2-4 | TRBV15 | CATSRDRGVDIQYF | TGTGCCACCAGCAGAGATCGCGGGGTTGACATTCAGTACTTC
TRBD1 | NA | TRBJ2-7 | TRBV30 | CAWSLGQGYEQYF | TGTGCCTGGAGTCTCGGACAGGGGTACGAGCAGTACTTC
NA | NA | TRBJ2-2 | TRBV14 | CASSQDSTRANTGELFF | TGTGCCAGCAGCCAGGACTCGACTAGAGCGAACACCGGGGAGCTGTTTTTT
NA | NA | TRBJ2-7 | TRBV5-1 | CASSKTHAYEQYF | TGCGCCAGCAGCAAAACCCATGCCTACGAGCAGTACTTC
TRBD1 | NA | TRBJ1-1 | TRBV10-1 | CASPRTTGTVNTEAFF | TGCGCCAGCCCTCGAACCACTGGGACAGTGAACACTGAAGCTTTCTTT
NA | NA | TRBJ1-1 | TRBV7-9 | CASSLVLGGAFF | TGTGCCAGCAGCTTAGTTTTAGGAGGAGCTTTCTTT
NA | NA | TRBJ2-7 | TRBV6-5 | CASSSPGSDEQYF | TGTGCCAGCAGCAGCCCAGGCAGTGACGAGCAGTACTTC
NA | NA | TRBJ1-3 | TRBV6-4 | CASTHQVPSGNTIYF | TGTGCCAGCACCCACCAGGTGCCCTCTGGAAACACCATATATTTT
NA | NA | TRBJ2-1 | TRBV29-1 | CSTEPVGVGYNEQFF | TGCAGCACCGAACCTGTGGGGGTCGGCTACAATGAGCAGTTCTTC
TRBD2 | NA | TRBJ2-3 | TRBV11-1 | CASSLFYSGRTYTDTQYF | TGTGCCAGCAGCTTATTCTATAGCGGGAGGACCTACACAGATACGCAGTATTTT
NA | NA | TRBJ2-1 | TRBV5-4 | CASSLGSENEQFF | TGTGCCAGCAGCTTGGGATCCGAGAATGAGCAGTTCTTC
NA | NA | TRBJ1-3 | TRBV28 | CASSRYTNRDVGNTIYF | TGTGCCAGCAGTAGGTATACCAACCGGGACGTTGGAAACACCATATATTTT
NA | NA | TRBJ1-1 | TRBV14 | CASSQDSPSGGTEAFF | TGTGCCAGCAGCCAAGATAGTCCCTCCGGGGGCACTGAAGCTTTCTTT
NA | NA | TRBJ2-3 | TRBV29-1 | CSVFKHRDLSYTQYF | TGCAGCGTTTTTAAACATCGGGACCTTTCGTATACGCAGTATTTT
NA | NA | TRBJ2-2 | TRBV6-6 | CASRDRGGGTGELFF | TGTGCCAGCAGGGACCGAGGGGGGGGCACCGGGGAGCTGTTTTTT
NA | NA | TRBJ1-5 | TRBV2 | CASSDLGGQPQHF | TGTGCCAGCAGTGACCTAGGAGGCCAGCCCCAGCATTTT
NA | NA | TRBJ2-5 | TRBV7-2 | CASSSRASFETQYF | TGTGCCAGCAGCTCACGGGCGTCGTTCGAGACCCAGTACTTC
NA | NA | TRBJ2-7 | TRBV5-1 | CASNIGSSSGSYEQYF | TGCGCCAGCAATATCGGAAGTAGTTCAGGCTCCTACGAGCAGTACTTC
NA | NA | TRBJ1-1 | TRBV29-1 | CSVWTFMNTEAFF | TGCAGCGTATGGACATTTATGAACACTGAAGCTTTCTTT
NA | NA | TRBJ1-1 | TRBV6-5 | CASSSPGEYTEAFF | TGTGCCAGCAGTTCCCCGGGGGAGTACACTGAAGCTTTCTTT
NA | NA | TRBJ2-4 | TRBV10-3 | CAISGTNVDIQYF | TGTGCCATCAGTGGGACGAATGTGGACATTCAGTACTTC